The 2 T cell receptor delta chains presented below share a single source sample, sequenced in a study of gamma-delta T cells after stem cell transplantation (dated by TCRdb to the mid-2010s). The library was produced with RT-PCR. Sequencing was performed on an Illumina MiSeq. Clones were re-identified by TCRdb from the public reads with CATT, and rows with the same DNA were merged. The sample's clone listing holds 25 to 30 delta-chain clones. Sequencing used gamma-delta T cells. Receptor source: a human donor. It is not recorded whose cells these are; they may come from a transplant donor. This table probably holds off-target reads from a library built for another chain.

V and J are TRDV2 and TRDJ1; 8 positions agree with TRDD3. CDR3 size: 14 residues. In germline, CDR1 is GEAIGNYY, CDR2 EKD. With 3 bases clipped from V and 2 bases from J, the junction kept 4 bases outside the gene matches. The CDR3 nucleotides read TGTGCCTGTGACCGGCTGGGGGAGACCGATAAACTCATCTTT. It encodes CACDRLGETDKLIF.

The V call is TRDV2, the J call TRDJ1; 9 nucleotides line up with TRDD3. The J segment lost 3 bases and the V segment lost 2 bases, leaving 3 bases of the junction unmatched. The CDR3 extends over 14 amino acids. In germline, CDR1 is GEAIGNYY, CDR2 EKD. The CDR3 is CACDKLGDPDKLIF. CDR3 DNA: TGTGCCTGTGACAAGCTGGGGGATCCCGATAAACTCATCTTT.